These T cell receptor beta chains were read from a single sample in a study of early stage breast cancer tumors. Data came from immunoSEQ multiplex PCR; TCRdb stores just in-frame clones and leaves some out. The sample has roughly 48,000 clones, roughly 84% seen once. The material sequenced was blood. The receptors stem from a person aged 50-59 years with breast cancer. The CDR3 runs from the conserved cysteine through the conserved F or W. Fields, in order: D gene, J gene, clone size, V gene, CDR3 protein, CDR3 DNA. A D gene is named only where the DNA matches it firmly. Part of the rows lack a size; the others show once, few, many or a class for expanded clones.

D gene: TRBD2; J gene: TRBJ2-7; clone size: .; V gene: TRBV19; CDR3 protein: CASSIGLAGGNEQYF; CDR3 DNA: TGTGCCAGTAGTATAGGACTAGCGGGGGGAAACGAGCAGTACTTC
D gene: .; J gene: TRBJ2-7; clone size: few; V gene: TRBV11-2; CDR3 protein: CASSLKQGAYEQYF; CDR3 DNA: TGTGCCAGCAGCTTAAAACAGGGCGCCTACGAGCAGTACTTC
D gene: TRBD1; J gene: TRBJ1-4; clone size: .; V gene: TRBV5-6; CDR3 protein: CASSRQGKYGGDLFF; CDR3 DNA: TGTGCCAGCAGCCGACAGGGAAAGTACGGTGGCGATCTGTTTTTT
D gene: TRBD2; J gene: TRBJ2-5; clone size: .; V gene: TRBV7-9; CDR3 protein: CASSLGIGLAGEETQYF; CDR3 DNA: TGTGCCAGCAGCTTAGGGATTGGACTAGCGGGGGAAGAGACCCAGTACTTC
D gene: .; J gene: TRBJ2-1; clone size: few; V gene: TRBV7-9; CDR3 protein: CASSLAGVVEQFF; CDR3 DNA: TGTGCCAGCAGCTTAGCAGGGGTGGTTGAGCAGTTCTTC
D gene: .; J gene: TRBJ1-1; clone size: .; V gene: TRBV20-1; CDR3 protein: CRTQENTEAFF; CDR3 DNA: TGCAGGACACAGGAGAACACTGAAGCTTTCTTT
D gene: .; J gene: TRBJ1-4; clone size: .; V gene: TRBV25-1; CDR3 protein: CASSPGNRPNEKLFF; CDR3 DNA: TGTGCCAGCAGTCCCGGTAACAGGCCTAATGAAAAACTGTTTTTT
D gene: TRBD2; J gene: TRBJ2-3; clone size: .; V gene: TRBV7-9; CDR3 protein: CASSYGLAVSTDTQYF; CDR3 DNA: TGTGCCAGCAGCTATGGACTAGCAGTTAGCACAGATACGCAGTATTTT
D gene: .; J gene: TRBJ2-1; clone size: .; V gene: TRBV5-1; CDR3 protein: CASSYRFGSYNEQFF; CDR3 DNA: TGCGCCAGCAGCTATAGGTTCGGATCCTACAATGAGCAGTTCTTC
D gene: .; J gene: TRBJ2-1; clone size: .; V gene: TRBV6-1; CDR3 protein: CASSGRGTYNEQFF; CDR3 DNA: TGTGCCAGTTCCGGACGGGGGACCTACAATGAGCAGTTCTTC
D gene: .; J gene: TRBJ2-5; clone size: .; V gene: TRBV7-6; CDR3 protein: CASSSRILGSKETQYF; CDR3 DNA: TGTGCCAGCAGCTCACGAATACTGGGATCCAAAGAGACCCAGTACTTC
D gene: .; J gene: TRBJ2-7; clone size: .; V gene: TRBV2; CDR3 protein: CASSEEAAYEQYF; CDR3 DNA: TGTGCCAGCAGTGAAGAGGCGGCCTACGAGCAGTACTTC
D gene: .; J gene: TRBJ2-1; clone size: .; V gene: TRBV6-5; CDR3 protein: CASGIRESYNEQFF; CDR3 DNA: TGTGCCAGCGGGATTAGGGAGTCCTACAATGAGCAGTTCTTC
D gene: TRBD2; J gene: TRBJ2-7; clone size: once; V gene: TRBV9; CDR3 protein: CASSQGSGGAGEQYF; CDR3 DNA: TGTGCCAGCAGCCAGGGGAGCGGGGGGGCAGGAGAGCAGTACTTC
D gene: .; J gene: TRBJ2-1; clone size: .; V gene: TRBV15; CDR3 protein: CATSRGGVYNEQFF; CDR3 DNA: TGTGCCACCAGCAGAGGAGGAGTCTACAATGAGCAGTTCTTC
D gene: .; J gene: TRBJ2-3; clone size: .; V gene: TRBV5-1; CDR3 protein: CASSLVTTGADTQYF; CDR3 DNA: TGCGCCAGCAGCTTGGTAACGACGGGGGCGGATACGCAGTATTTT
D gene: .; J gene: TRBJ1-2; clone size: once; V gene: TRBV5-1; CDR3 protein: CASSPVPDLDSINYGYTF; CDR3 DNA: TGCGCCAGCAGCCCCGTTCCAGACCTAGACAGTATTAACTATGGCTACACCTTC
D gene: .; J gene: TRBJ1-2; clone size: .; V gene: TRBV7-2; CDR3 protein: CASSFGTAANYGYTF; CDR3 DNA: TGTGCCAGCAGCTTCGGGACCGCAGCTAACTATGGCTACACCTTC
D gene: .; J gene: TRBJ2-6; clone size: .; V gene: TRBV7-9; CDR3 protein: CASSLAARPGANVLTF; CDR3 DNA: TGTGCCAGCAGCTTAGCGGCCAGGCCTGGGGCCAACGTCCTGACTTTC
D gene: .; J gene: TRBJ1-2; clone size: .; V gene: TRBV10-3; CDR3 protein: CAISESDMIYGYTF; CDR3 DNA: TGTGCCATCAGTGAGTCTGACATGATCTATGGCTACACCTTC
D gene: .; J gene: TRBJ1-1; clone size: .; V gene: TRBV18; CDR3 protein: CASSQGAGGAEAFF; CDR3 DNA: TGTGCCAGCTCACAAGGGGCCGGTGGGGCTGAAGCTTTCTTT
D gene: .; J gene: TRBJ2-7; clone size: .; V gene: TRBV29-1; CDR3 protein: CSVGGDYEQYF; CDR3 DNA: TGCAGCGTTGGAGGTGATTACGAGCAGTACTTC
D gene: .; J gene: TRBJ2-1; clone size: .; V gene: TRBV21-1; CDR3 protein: CASSKGAGRTNPSIRNEQFF; CDR3 DNA: TGTGCCAGCAGCAAAGGGGCAGGAAGAACTAATCCCTCAATACGGAATGAGCAGTTCTTC
D gene: .; J gene: TRBJ1-2; clone size: .; V gene: TRBV2; CDR3 protein: CASKWGVGGYGYTF; CDR3 DNA: TGTGCCAGCAAATGGGGAGTTGGCGGGTATGGCTACACCTTC
D gene: .; J gene: TRBJ1-2; clone size: .; V gene: TRBV6-5; CDR3 protein: CASSSFVLGYGYTF; CDR3 DNA: TGTGCCAGCAGTTCCTTCGTACTCGGCTATGGCTACACCTTC
D gene: .; J gene: TRBJ1-1; clone size: few; V gene: TRBV10-3; CDR3 protein: CAISTGGLTEAFF; CDR3 DNA: TGTGCCATCAGTACAGGAGGGCTCACTGAAGCTTTCTTT
D gene: TRBD2; J gene: TRBJ2-3; clone size: .; V gene: TRBV27; CDR3 protein: CASRPRVGGRSTQYF; CDR3 DNA: TGTGCCAGCAGACCGAGGGTGGGGGGGAGGAGTACGCAGTATTTT
D gene: .; J gene: TRBJ2-1; clone size: once; V gene: TRBV6-5; CDR3 protein: CASSPRVALDHEQFF; CDR3 DNA: TGTGCCAGCAGCCCAAGGGTAGCGCTTGACCATGAGCAGTTCTTC
D gene: .; J gene: TRBJ2-1; clone size: once; V gene: TRBV6-1; CDR3 protein: CASSDETASNEQFF; CDR3 DNA: TGTGCCAGCAGTGACGAGACAGCGAGCAATGAGCAGTTCTTC
D gene: .; J gene: TRBJ2-2; clone size: .; V gene: TRBV7-6; CDR3 protein: CASSSGLNTGELFF; CDR3 DNA: TGTGCCAGCAGCTCCGGCCTGAACACCGGGGAGCTGTTTTTT
D gene: .; J gene: TRBJ2-7; clone size: .; V gene: TRBV10-3; CDR3 protein: CAISESIIYEQYF; CDR3 DNA: TGTGCCATCAGTGAGTCGATAATCTACGAGCAGTACTTC
D gene: TRBD1; J gene: TRBJ2-2; clone size: few; V gene: TRBV11-3; CDR3 protein: CASSQTGGSIGELFF; CDR3 DNA: TGTGCCAGCAGCCAAACAGGGGGTAGTATCGGGGAGCTGTTTTTT
D gene: .; J gene: TRBJ1-1; clone size: .; V gene: TRBV12-5; CDR3 protein: CASGLQGTLNTEAFF; CDR3 DNA: TGTGCTAGTGGTTTGCAGGGGACCCTGAACACTGAAGCTTTCTTT
D gene: .; J gene: TRBJ1-2; clone size: .; V gene: TRBV4-3; CDR3 protein: CASSQDRVGYGYTF; CDR3 DNA: TGCGCCAGCAGCCAAGATCGGGTAGGCTATGGCTACACCTTC
D gene: TRBD2; J gene: TRBJ2-5; clone size: .; V gene: TRBV11-2; CDR3 protein: CASSQTSGSRETQYF; CDR3 DNA: TGTGCCAGCAGCCAGACTAGCGGGAGTAGAGAGACCCAGTACTTC
D gene: .; J gene: TRBJ2-7; clone size: .; V gene: TRBV4-3; CDR3 protein: CASSQEGRAHEQYF; CDR3 DNA: TGCGCCAGCAGCCAAGAAGGCAGGGCCCACGAGCAGTACTTC
D gene: .; J gene: TRBJ2-1; clone size: .; V gene: TRBV19; CDR3 protein: CASSLRESYNEQFF; CDR3 DNA: TGTGCCAGTAGCCTGAGGGAGTCCTACAATGAGCAGTTCTTC
D gene: TRBD1; J gene: TRBJ2-1; clone size: .; V gene: TRBV6-5; CDR3 protein: CASSSAPGQFYNEQFF; CDR3 DNA: TGTGCCAGCAGTTCAGCACCGGGACAGTTTTACAATGAGCAGTTCTTC
D gene: .; J gene: TRBJ1-1; clone size: .; V gene: TRBV9; CDR3 protein: CASSVVQGTTEAFF; CDR3 DNA: TGTGCCAGCAGCGTCGTCCAGGGGACCACTGAAGCTTTCTTT
D gene: TRBD1; J gene: TRBJ1-5; clone size: .; V gene: TRBV4-3; CDR3 protein: CASSQGQGRNSNQPQHF; CDR3 DNA: TGCGCCAGCAGCCAAGGACAGGGGAGGAATAGCAATCAGCCCCAGCATTTT
D gene: .; J gene: TRBJ2-2; clone size: .; V gene: TRBV4-3; CDR3 protein: CASSQDPQGDTGELFF; CDR3 DNA: TGCGCCAGCAGCCAAGATCCACAGGGTGACACCGGGGAGCTGTTTTTT
D gene: .; J gene: TRBJ2-3; clone size: .; V gene: TRBV10-3; CDR3 protein: CAISAPNTDTQYF; CDR3 DNA: TGTGCCATCAGCGCCCCAAACACAGATACGCAGTATTTT
D gene: .; J gene: TRBJ2-3; clone size: once; V gene: TRBV10-2; CDR3 protein: CASSERRQTDTQYF; CDR3 DNA: TGCGCCAGCAGTGAGCGGAGGCAGACAGATACGCAGTATTTT
D gene: .; J gene: TRBJ2-1; clone size: .; V gene: TRBV9; CDR3 protein: CASSLTPEIYEQFF; CDR3 DNA: TGTGCCAGCAGCCTAACCCCCGAGATTTATGAGCAGTTCTTC
D gene: .; J gene: TRBJ2-4; clone size: .; V gene: TRBV28; CDR3 protein: CASSLQGAKNIQYF; CDR3 DNA: TGTGCCAGCAGTTTGCAGGGGGCCAAAAACATTCAGTACTTC
D gene: TRBD1; J gene: TRBJ1-5; clone size: .; V gene: TRBV7-2; CDR3 protein: CASSYLGTGSNQPQHF; CDR3 DNA: TGTGCCAGCAGCTATCTTGGGACAGGTTCAAATCAGCCCCAGCATTTT
D gene: TRBD2; J gene: TRBJ2-2; clone size: few; V gene: TRBV6-5; CDR3 protein: CASSSGGAGTGELFF; CDR3 DNA: TGTGCCAGCAGTAGCGGGGGGGCGGGCACCGGGGAGCTGTTTTTT